This T cell receptor (beta chain) was sequenced in a study of cytomegalovirus exposure and HLA in healthy donors. Findings and caveats of the study: A later analysis found most CMV-associated TCR beta chains apparently HLA-restricted. Reportedly, diagnosis of cytomegalovirus status by the classifier showed high specificity and sensitivity.

In the PCR, 60 Vbeta and 13 Jbeta primers were used. Only in-frame clones appear in the TCRdb table, and some are missing; sequencing was by immunoSEQ multiplex PCR. The sample has 95,000 to 150,000 clones. This CDR3 comprises 16 residues. Germline CDR1 LNHNV, CDR2 YYDKDF (reference sequence). V lost 5 bases and J lost 7, with 21 bases in between. Worth noting for this clone: The target antigen is unknown.

The sample consisted of PBMCs. The gene calls are TRBV15 and TRBJ2-1, with D tentatively TRBD1 (6 bases). The source is a man younger than 35 in good health and CMV-seronegative. The CDR3 DNA is TGTGCCACCAGCGGATACGGACAGCTACGAGTGAATGAGCAGTTCTTC. Translated: CATSGYGQLRVNEQFF. Full variable domain (remainder filled in from reference TRBV15 and TRBJ2-1): DAMVIQNPRYQVTQFGKPVTLSCSQTLNHNVMYWYQQKSSQAPKLLFHYYDKDFNNEADTPDNFQSRRPNTSFCFLDIRSPGLGDTAMYLCATSGYGQLRVNEQFFGPGTRLTVL.